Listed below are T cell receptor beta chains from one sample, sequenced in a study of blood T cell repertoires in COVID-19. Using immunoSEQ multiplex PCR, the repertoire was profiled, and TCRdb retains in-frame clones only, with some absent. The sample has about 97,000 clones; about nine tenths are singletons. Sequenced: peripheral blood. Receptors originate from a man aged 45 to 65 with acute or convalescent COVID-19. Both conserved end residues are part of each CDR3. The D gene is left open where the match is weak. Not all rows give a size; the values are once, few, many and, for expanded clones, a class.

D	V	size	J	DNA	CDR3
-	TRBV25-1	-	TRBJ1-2	TGTGCCAGCAGTGAGGACAGACAACTCGGCTATGGCTACACCTTC	CASSEDRQLGYGYTF
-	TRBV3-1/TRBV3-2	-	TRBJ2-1	TGTGCCAGCAGCCAAGTGAGGTGGGATGAGCAGTTCTTC	CASSQVRWDEQFF
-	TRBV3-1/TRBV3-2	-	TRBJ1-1	TGTGCCAGCAGCCAAGAGAAGGGAGTGAACACTGAAGCTTTCTTT	CASSQEKGVNTEAFF
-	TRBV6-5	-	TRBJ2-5	TGTGCCAGCAGTTACCCGGAGGGGGGGCAAGAGACCCAGTACTTC	CASSYPEGGQETQYF
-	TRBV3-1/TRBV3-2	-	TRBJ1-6	TGTGCCAGCAGCCAAGGGGCGAATTCACCCCTCCACTTT	CASSQGANSPLHF
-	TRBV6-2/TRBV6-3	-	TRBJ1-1	TGTGCCAGCAGCGACGGAGGTTTTGGGTTGTCCCCTGAAGCTTTCTTT	CASSDGGFGLSPEAFF
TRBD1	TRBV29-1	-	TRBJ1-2	TGCAGCGTTGACAGGGGGGCTAACTATGGCTACACCTTC	CSVDRGANYGYTF
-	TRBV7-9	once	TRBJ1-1	TGTGCCAGCAGCTTAGCGCTCGGGAACACTGAAGCTTTCTTT	CASSLALGNTEAFF
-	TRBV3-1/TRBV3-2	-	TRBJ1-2	TGTGCCAGCAGCCGGACACTCTATGGCTACACCTTC	CASSRTLYGYTF
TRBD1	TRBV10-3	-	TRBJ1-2	TGTGCCACGGGACAGGTGGAGAACTATGGCTACACCTTC	CATGQVENYGYTF
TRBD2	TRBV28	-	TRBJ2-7	TGTGCCAGCAGTTCTCAACCTAGCGGGGGGGCTGGATACGAGCAGTACTTC	CASSSQPSGGAGYEQYF
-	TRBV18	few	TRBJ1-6	TGTGCCAGCTCACCTTCGCAGGGCGGGAGTAATTCACCCCTCCACTTT	CASSPSQGGSNSPLHF
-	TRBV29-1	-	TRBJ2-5	TGCAGCGTTGAATTAGGGGTTTTGGGGCGAGGTGAGACCCAGTACTTC	CSVELGVLGRGETQYF
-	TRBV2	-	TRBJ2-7	TGTGCCAGCAGTGTCCGTGAGCAGTACTTC	CASSVREQYF
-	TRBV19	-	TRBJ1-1	TGTGCCAGTAGATCTCCCGGGGGAGGTAAAGCTTTCTTT	CASRSPGGGKAFF
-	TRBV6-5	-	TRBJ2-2	TGTGCCAGCAGTTACTCACCCGTTAGCACCGGGGAGCTGTTTTTT	CASSYSPVSTGELFF
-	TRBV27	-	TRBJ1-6	TGTGCCAGCAGTTCACCCCCAAAGGGGCGGAATTCACCCCTCCACTTT	CASSSPPKGRNSPLHF
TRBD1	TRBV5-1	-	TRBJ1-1	TGCGCCAGCAGCTCAGCCGGGACAGTGAACACTGAAGCTTTCTTT	CASSSAGTVNTEAFF
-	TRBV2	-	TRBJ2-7	TGTGCCACCAAGGACCAGGGGTCCTACGAGCAGTACTTC	CATKDQGSYEQYF
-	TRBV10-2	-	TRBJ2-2	TGCGCCAGCAGTGAGTCAGGGGCCGGGGAGCTGTTTTTT	CASSESGAGELFF
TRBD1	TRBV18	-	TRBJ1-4	TGTGCCAGCTCAAACCGGGACAGGGGGCATCTAGGTGAAAAACTGTTTTTT	CASSNRDRGHLGEKLFF
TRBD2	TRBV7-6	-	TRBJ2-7	TGTGCCAGCAGCTTAGGCGGGGGGACTGGCTACGAGCAGTACTTC	CASSLGGGTGYEQYF
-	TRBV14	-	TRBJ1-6	TGTGCCAGCAGCCCACCCGGGTCTACAACAAGTTCACCCCTCCACTTT	CASSPPGSTTSSPLHF
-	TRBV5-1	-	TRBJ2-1	TGCGCCAGCAGCTTGGGCGGGGCAAGCTCCTACAATGAGCAGTTCTTC	CASSLGGASSYNEQFF
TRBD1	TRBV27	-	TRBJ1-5	TGTGCCAGCAGCCCCGGGACAGTCAATCAGCCCCAGCATTTT	CASSPGTVNQPQHF
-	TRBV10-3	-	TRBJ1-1	TGTGCCATCAGTGAGCTTGCAGGGCGAGATTACACTGAAGCTTTCTTT	CAISELAGRDYTEAFF
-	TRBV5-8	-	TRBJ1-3	TGTGCCAGCAGCTTCGGCGGGTCGCGATCCCGAGGGAACACCATATATTTT	CASSFGGSRSRGNTIYF
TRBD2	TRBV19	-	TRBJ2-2	TGTGCCAGCGGAAGCGGGGGGGCCGCCGGGGAGCTGTTTTTT	CASGSGGAAGELFF
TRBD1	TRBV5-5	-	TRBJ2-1	TGTGCCAGCAGCAGTGCCGGGACAGGGATCGGCAATGAGCAGTTCTTC	CASSSAGTGIGNEQFF
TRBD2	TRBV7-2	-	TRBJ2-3	TGTGCCAGCAGCACCGGGGGACTACAGCGGGGGGGCTGGCAGTATTTT	CASSTGGLQRGGWQYF
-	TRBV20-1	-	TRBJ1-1	TGCAGTGCTAGTTCGGGGGGGGGCGTGAACACTGAAGCTTTCTTT	CSASSGGGVNTEAFF
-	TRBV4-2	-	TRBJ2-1	TGTGCCAGCAGCCCCGCGTTGGGGGGGGCGGGTGAGCAGTTCTTC	CASSPALGGAGEQFF
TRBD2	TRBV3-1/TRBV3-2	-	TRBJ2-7	TGTGCCAGCAGCCTGACTAGCGCCGAGCAGTACTTC	CASSLTSAEQYF
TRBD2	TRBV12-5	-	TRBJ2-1	TGTGCTAGTGGTTTGGTAGGTGCGGGGGTATCCTACAATGAGCAGTTCTTC	CASGLVGAGVSYNEQFF
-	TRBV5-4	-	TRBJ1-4	TGTGCCAGCAGCTTGGCAGGGGCGGCTAATGAAAAACTGTTTTTT	CASSLAGAANEKLFF
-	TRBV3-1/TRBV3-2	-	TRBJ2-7	TGTGCCAGCAGCCAGACAGGCGTAACCCGAAACGAGCAGTACTTC	CASSQTGVTRNEQYF
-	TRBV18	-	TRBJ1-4	TGTGCCAGCTCACGAACTTTTTCGGAGGAAAAACTGTTTTTT	CASSRTFSEEKLFF
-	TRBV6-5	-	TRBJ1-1	TGTGCCAGCAGTTACTCCGGGAAGGCCACTGAAGCTTTCTTT	CASSYSGKATEAFF
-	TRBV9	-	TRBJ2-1	TGTGCCAGCAGCGTAGCTACGAGCGGTGCGCAGTTCTTC	CASSVATSGAQFF
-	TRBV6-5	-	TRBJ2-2	TGTGCCAGCAGTTTGACGACAGATATGGAGCTGTTTTTT	CASSLTTDMELFF
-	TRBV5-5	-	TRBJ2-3	TGTGCCAGCAGCTTGGACAGTCATACGCAGTATTTT	CASSLDSHTQYF
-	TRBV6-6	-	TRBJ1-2	TGTGCCAGCAGTTCGAATTACAGGGAAGGCTACACCTTC	CASSSNYREGYTF